Listed below are T cell receptor beta chains from one sample, sequenced in a study of OX40 agonist ivuxolimab in advanced cancers. Some clones are missing from TCRdb's copy, which holds only in-frame ones; the method was immunoSEQ multiplex PCR. The sample contains about 46,000 clones, 85% to 90% of which appear only once. Sequencing used CD4+ or CD8+ T cells sorted from blood, obtained in a trial of the OX40 agonist ivuxolimab. These receptors were obtained from an adult with an advanced solid tumor such as melanoma, head and neck, liver or kidney cancer. The CDR3 runs from the conserved cysteine through the conserved F or W. A D gene is named only where the DNA matches it firmly. Not every row has a clone size; where given, it reads once, few, many or a size class.

clone_size d_call j_call v_call cdr3_nt cdr3_aa
NA TRBD1 TRBJ1-2 TRBV29-1 TGCAGCGTCGGACAGGCCGGTAACTATGGCTACACCTTC CSVGQAGNYGYTF
NA TRBD1 TRBJ2-4 TRBV29-1 TGCAGCGTCCCCGGGACAGGGGGCAATGGCAAAAACATTCAGTACTTC CSVPGTGGNGKNIQYF
NA NA TRBJ1-2 TRBV15 TGTGCCACCAGCAGAGGAAGACAGACTAACTATGGCTACACCTTC CATSRGRQTNYGYTF
NA NA TRBJ2-3 TRBV11-3 TGTGCCAGCAGCTTAGGCGGTAGCGACACAGATACGCAGTATTTT CASSLGGSDTDTQYF
NA NA TRBJ2-1 TRBV30 TGTGCCTGGAGTGTAGGGTTGTACAATGAGCAGTTCTTC CAWSVGLYNEQFF
NA NA TRBJ1-6 TRBV7-2 TGTGCCAGCAGCCCACCCGTAGGAGCGGCCTATAATTCACCCCTCCACTTT CASSPPVGAAYNSPLHF
NA TRBD2 TRBJ2-5 TRBV6-6 TGTGCCACCGCGGAGCTAGCGGGGGATCAGAGTACCCAGTACTTC CATAELAGDQSTQYF
NA NA TRBJ1-1 TRBV4-3 TGCGCCAGCAGCCAAGACCCCCCGGGGGGGGAAACTGAAGCTTTCTTT CASSQDPPGGETEAFF
NA TRBD2 TRBJ2-3 TRBV27 TGTGCCAGCAGTTTCCCGACTAGCGGGGGTACAGATACGCAGTATTTT CASSFPTSGGTDTQYF
NA TRBD1 TRBJ2-7 TRBV20-1 TGCAGTGCATCGACAGGGGTCGAGCAGTACTTC CSASTGVEQYF
NA TRBD1 TRBJ2-1 TRBV7-9 TGTGCCAGCAGCTTAGTCGGACAGGGACACTACAATGAGCAGTTCTTC CASSLVGQGHYNEQFF
NA NA TRBJ1-2 TRBV15 TGTGCCACCAGCAGAGAACGGGAGGGGGGTGGCTACACCTTC CATSREREGGGYTF
NA TRBD1 TRBJ2-5 TRBV2 TGTGCCAGCAGGGAAGGGACAGGGGGGAAAGAGACCCAGTACTTC CASREGTGGKETQYF
NA TRBD1 TRBJ1-1 TRBV9 TGTGCCAGCAGGGGACAGGGTAGCACTGAAGCTTTCTTT CASRGQGSTEAFF
NA NA TRBJ2-1 TRBV5-1 TGCGCCAGCAGCGCGGGACTTGAGTACAATGAGCAGTTCTTC CASSAGLEYNEQFF
NA TRBD2 TRBJ2-7 TRBV10-1 TGCGCCAGCAGTCGGGGACTAGCGGGGATCTCCTACGAGCAGTACTTC CASSRGLAGISYEQYF
NA NA TRBJ2-7 TRBV6-1 TGTGCCAGCAAAGACGCGGGCGAGCAGTACTTC CASKDAGEQYF
NA TRBD1 TRBJ2-7 TRBV7-9 TGTGCCAGCAGCTTCGACGGGACAGGGGGCCTCGAGCAGTACTTC CASSFDGTGGLEQYF
NA NA TRBJ1-1 TRBV9 TGTGCCAGCAGCGGATTATTGAACACTGAAGCTTTCTTT CASSGLLNTEAFF
NA TRBD2 TRBJ2-1 TRBV4-2 TGTGCCAGCAGCCAAGAAAGTAGCGGGGGATCCTACAATGAGCAGTTCTTC CASSQESSGGSYNEQFF
NA NA TRBJ2-7 TRBV7-9 TGTGCCAGCAGCCCATCCTACGAGCAGTACTTC CASSPSYEQYF
NA TRBD2 TRBJ2-7 TRBV6-5 TGTGCCAGCAGTTCAACTAGCGGCACCTACGAGCAGTACTTC CASSSTSGTYEQYF
NA NA TRBJ2-5 TRBV4-2 TGTGCCAGCAGCCAACGGTTAGGTGGGGAGACCCAGTACTTC CASSQRLGGETQYF
NA NA TRBJ2-1 TRBV15 TGTGCCACCCTGGACTCCAGCTCCTACAATGAGCAGTTCTTC CATLDSSSYNEQFF
NA TRBD2 TRBJ2-7 TRBV5-1 TGCGCCAGCAGCTTGACTTCCGGGACTAGCGGCCGAACCTACGAGCAGTACTTC CASSLTSGTSGRTYEQYF
NA TRBD1 TRBJ2-7 TRBV14 TGTGCCAGCAGCCTTAGGACAGGGGGCTACGAGCAGTACTTC CASSLRTGGYEQYF
NA NA TRBJ2-5 TRBV14 TGTGCCAGCAGCCAAGATAAGGGCCGGCAGGAGTACTTC CASSQDKGRQEYF
NA NA TRBJ2-3 TRBV28 TGTGCCAGCAGTCTCTTGGGGGTGAGAAGTACAGATACGCAGTATTTT CASSLLGVRSTDTQYF
NA TRBD2 TRBJ2-2 TRBV5-4 TGTGCCAGCAGCTTGCGCGGGAGCGGGGGCACCGGGGAGCTGTTTTTT CASSLRGSGGTGELFF
NA NA TRBJ1-1 TRBV7-8 TGTGCCAGCAGCTTAGGACAGGTCGGGGAAGCTTTCTTT CASSLGQVGEAFF
NA NA TRBJ1-2 TRBV2 TGTGCCTCAGCAAGGATCGAACCCTCCCCAAAGACCTATGGCTACACCTTC CASARIEPSPKTYGYTF
NA TRBD2 TRBJ2-2 TRBV13 TGTGCCAGCAGCTTACTTGGACCGAGGTTTAGCGGGGACACCGGGGAGCTGTTTTTT CASSLLGPRFSGDTGELFF
NA TRBD1 TRBJ1-1 TRBV5-4 TGTGCCAGCAGCCAAGACAGGGTCGACGCTTTCTTT CASSQDRVDAFF
NA NA TRBJ1-5 TRBV6-6 TGTGCCAGCAGTTCCTACCCTAATCAGCCCCAGCATTTT CASSSYPNQPQHF
few NA TRBJ1-1 TRBV30 TGTGCCTGGACCCCCCATGGGATCGGGACTGAAGCTTTCTTT CAWTPHGIGTEAFF
NA NA TRBJ2-7 TRBV7-6 TGTGCCAGCAGCTCGTGGGGACGGCCCTCGGATGAGCAGTACTTC CASSSWGRPSDEQYF
NA NA TRBJ2-7 TRBV6-1 TGTGCCAGCTCCCAGGCCTCGAACCTATACGAGCAGTACTTC CASSQASNLYEQYF
NA NA TRBJ2-3 TRBV27 TGTGCCAGCACCCCCGGACTCCCGCCCACAGATACGCAGTATTTT CASTPGLPPTDTQYF
NA NA TRBJ2-1 TRBV10-2 TGCGCCAGCAGGCCACCGGGACAACAAAATGAGCAGTTCTTC CASRPPGQQNEQFF
NA NA TRBJ2-5 TRBV7-9 TGTGCCAGCAGCTCCGGCGGGCTCCAAGAGACCCAGTACTTC CASSSGGLQETQYF
once NA TRBJ2-3 TRBV7-6 TGTGCCAGCAGCCCCCTGTTAGGTAACACAGATACGCAGTATTTT CASSPLLGNTDTQYF
NA NA TRBJ2-7 TRBV27 TGTGCCAGCAGTCCATTTGTAGGAGCGGGCGAGCAGTACTTC CASSPFVGAGEQYF
NA NA TRBJ2-7 TRBV19 TGTGCCAGTAGTACCACCTTAAAACGTGGCGGGGAGTACTTC CASSTTLKRGGEYF
NA NA TRBJ1-2 TRBV27 TGTGCCAGCAGATCATACATGGGGGGACAAGTTCTAGGCTATGGCTACACCTTC CASRSYMGGQVLGYGYTF
NA NA TRBJ2-7 TRBV7-9 TGTGCCAGCAGCTTATCGAACGAGCAGTACTTC CASSLSNEQYF
NA TRBD2 TRBJ2-3 TRBV14 TGTGCCAGCAGCCTTGTTTTGCGGGAGCACACAGATACGCAGTATTTT CASSLVLREHTDTQYF
NA NA TRBJ2-6 TRBV7-8 TGTGCCAGCAGCCCACTAAGACAGGCCAACTCTGGGGCCAACGTCCTGACTTTC CASSPLRQANSGANVLTF
NA TRBD2 TRBJ2-7 TRBV5-5 TGTGCCAGCAGCTTAGACGGACTAGCCGACGAGCAGTACTTC CASSLDGLADEQYF
NA TRBD2 TRBJ2-1 TRBV2 TGTGCCAGCAGGCCCAGGGCGGGAGAAAGGGATGAGCAGTTCTTC CASRPRAGERDEQFF